This TCR beta chain was found in a study of blood T cell repertoires in COVID-19. Across the whole study: Donors in the United States, Italy and Spain gave samples during acute or convalescent COVID-19.

This clone was counted once. Participant age was 18 to 89 years, and participants resided in fewer than 30 US areas. No more than 2 weeks before study entry, exposed participants had met a case of COVID-19. Original data processing: Using reference gene primer amplification, nucleated cell counts were estimated. Data came from immunoSEQ multiplex PCR; TCRdb stores just in-frame clones and leaves some out. The DNA was the basis for D and trimming; V, J and clone size are from that table. This table holds roughly 280,000 clones, approximately 90% found once. Material: PBMCs or T cells enriched from blood (not recorded which). The sequence was collected from a man aged 40-55 years who had been exposed to COVID-19.

The CDR3 reads CASGLDRTGPYNQPQHF. Here the CDR3 DNA reads TGTGCTAGTGGTTTGGACCGGACAGGGCCTTATAATCAGCCCCAGCATTTT. The chain has TRBV12-5 and TRBJ1-5; 8 bases are a match to TRBD1. Trimming removed 1 base from V and 4 bases from J; junction bases left unmatched: 9. The V gene's germline CDR1 is LGHNT and CDR2 FRNRAP. CDR3 size: 17 residues. Looking up the rest from reference TRBV12-5 and TRBJ1-5 gives the full variable domain: DARVTQTPRHKVTEMGQEVTMRCQPILGHNTVFWYRQTMMQGLELLAYFRNRAPLDDSGMPKDRFSAEMPDATLATLKIQPSEPRDSAVYFCASGLDRTGPYNQPQHFGDGTRLSIL.